This TCR beta chain was obtained from a study of blood T cells in healthy people across ages. This CDR3 region has 13 residues. Germline V gene sequence: CDR1 SQVTM, CDR2 ANQGSEA. Concerning this clonotype: Its antigen is currently unknown. The junction does not match germline at one end; this may be a read error.

Points from the study as a whole: Compared with aged donors, long-lived donors showed fewer expanded clones, suggesting selection. Unsorted PBMCs prevented conclusive naive versus antigen-experienced comparison. Diversity was estimated from one million T cells, and these estimates were considered underestimates.

A J-beta primer mix and a sample-barcoded 5' primer were used in a second PCR of roughly 6 to 11 cycles. Researchers report that each sample yielded at least 3 million CDR3-containing paired-end reads. TCRdb passed the 5' RACE reads through MiXCR, listing each CDR3 protein once. In the table there are about 1,800,000 distinct CDR3 sequences, 28% of which are singletons. Sequenced input: blood. This TCR was sampled from a woman in her 30s in good health. The chain uses TRBV29-1 and TRBJ1-5; D call uncertain. Here the CDR3 reads CNVVFGDNQPQHF. The CDR3 DNA reads as TGCAACGTTGTTTTCGGGGATAATCAGCCCCAGCATTTT.